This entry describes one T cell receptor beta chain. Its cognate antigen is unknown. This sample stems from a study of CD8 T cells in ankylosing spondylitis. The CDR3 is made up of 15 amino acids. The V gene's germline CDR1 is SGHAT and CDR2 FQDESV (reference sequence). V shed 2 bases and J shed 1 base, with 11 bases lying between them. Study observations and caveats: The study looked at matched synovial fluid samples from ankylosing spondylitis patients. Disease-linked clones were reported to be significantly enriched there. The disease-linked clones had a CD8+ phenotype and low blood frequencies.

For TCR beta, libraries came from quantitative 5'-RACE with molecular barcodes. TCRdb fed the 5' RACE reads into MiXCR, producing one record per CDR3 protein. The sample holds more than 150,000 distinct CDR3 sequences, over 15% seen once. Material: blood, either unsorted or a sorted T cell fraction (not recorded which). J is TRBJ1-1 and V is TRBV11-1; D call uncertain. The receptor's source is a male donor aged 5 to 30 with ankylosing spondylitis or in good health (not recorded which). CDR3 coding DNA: TGTGCCAGCAGCTTATTGGCACCGAAGAACACTGAAGCTTTCTTT. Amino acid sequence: CASSLLAPKNTEAFF.